The present T cell receptor (beta chain) was sequenced within a study of beta chain features in type 1 diabetes. General observations from the study: A moderate, significant TCRB CDR3 shortening appeared in type 1 diabetes across four CD4+ subsets. TCRB repertoires of naive, central memory and Treg cells appeared more similar among patients than among healthy donors.

This clone has a handful of counts. Its antigen is unknown. The whole isolated RNA underwent reverse transcription, so sequencing captured expressed TCRB transcripts. TCRdb keeps only in-frame clones here, not all; method: immunoSEQ multiplex PCR. The table has roughly 700,000 clones, around an eighth seen once. Trimming pared 0 bases from V and 10 bases from J, leaving 15 bases between. The V gene's germline CDR1 is SGHDN and CDR2 FVKESK. The CDR3 extends over 14 amino acids. The J gene is TRBJ1-1, the V gene TRBV14; TRBD1 is a possible D gene (5 bases). The TCR originated in a man between 18 and 29 years old with type 1 diabetes. The material sequenced was naive CD4+ T cells from blood. Here the CDR3 DNA reads TGTGCCAGCAGCCAAGAGGGAGTATCGCAGGGAGCTTTCTTT. Translation: CASSQEGVSQGAFF.